The T cell receptor (beta chain) under discussion was sequenced for a study of graft-versus-host responses after intestinal transplantation. Across the study: All of the recipients had induction that used anti-thymocyte globulin, then tacrolimus and steroids for about 3 years. Study-wide findings and caveats: Graft-donor T cell macrochimerism in patients accompanied high graft-versus-host to host-versus-graft clonal ratios in allografts. Researchers found GvH clones in recipient marrow, and some showed up first in ileum or blood. The highest levels of circulating GvH clones went along with early declines in HvG clones after transplant.

This clone appeared once. Its antigen is as yet unknown. There are 16 residues in the CDR3. Germline CDR1 and CDR2: SGDLS and YYNGEE. V was pared by 2 bases and J by 0 bases, with 12 bases between. Sequencing was performed with immunoSEQ multiplex PCR; in TCRdb, only in-frame clones are kept and a portion is missing. The data show around 36,000 clones, nearly 95% seen once. Sequences were derived from unstimulated CD8+ T cells sorted from spleen or lymph node cells, sampled before transplant. This chain links TRBV9 with TRBJ2-1; D call uncertain. The clonotype comes from a human donor who was the organ donor for an intestinal transplant. DNA of the CDR3: TGTGCCAGCAGCGTCGCAAGGGTCAGCTCCTACAATGAGCAGTTCTTC. Encoded protein: CASSVARVSSYNEQFF.